A single sample gave rise to the 5 T cell receptor beta chains below, sequenced in a study of human T cells and chemical hapten exposure. Time point here: patch test 2, 6 weeks after DPC sensitization. As for treatment: therapeutic diphenylcyclopropenone sensitization with weekly scalp DPC. TCRdb re-derived calls from the RACE reads in MiXCR, one entry per CDR3 protein. The sample gives over 85,000 distinct CDR3 sequences, about a tenth of which show up once; about 2% is in the top ten. The sample here was whole blood, taken in connection with sensitization to the hapten diphenylcyclopropenone (DPC). The receptors stem from a woman in her 40s with alopecia areata. Some clones in this sample may be carry-over from other donors' samples.

This clonotype turned up a few times. This chain connects TRBV7-2 to TRBJ1-5, with TRBD1 as a possible D gene (6 bases). Germline CDR1 and CDR2: SGHTA and FQGNSA. V lost 1 base and J lost 0, with 7 bases in between. CDR3 length: 15 residues. The CDR3 region is CASSLVGASNQPQHF. CDR3 DNA sequence: TGTGCCAGCAGCTTAGTGGGGGCTAGCAATCAGCCCCAGCATTTT.

This clonotype appeared many times. The rearrangement links TRBV27 to TRBJ2-7, with 8 positions matching TRBD1. CDR3 length equals 13 residues. V shed 2 bases, J shed 6 bases, and the junction held 3 bases outside the gene matches. Per the germline V gene, CDR1 is MNHEY and CDR2 is SMNVEV (reference sequence). The CDR3 region is CASSLDRGGEQYF. The CDR3 coding sequence is TGTGCCAGCAGTTTAGACAGGGGAGGCGAGCAGTACTTC.

This clonotype was seen only a few times. The chain couples TRBV20-1 to TRBJ2-3, with a possible D match to TRBD1 (5 bases). CDR1 and CDR2 (germline): DFQATT, SNEGSKA (reference sequence). The CDR3 consists of 12 residues. For the CDR3, the DNA is TGCTCTCAGGGCGGACCTACGGATACGCAGTATTTT. It yields the protein CSQGGPTDTQYF.

The table lists this clonotype with a few counts. The chain carries TRBV11-2 and TRBJ2-7; D is undetermined. V shed 0 bases and J shed 6 bases, with 9 bases lying between them. CDR1 SGHAT and CDR2 FQNNGV come from the germline V gene. The CDR3 runs to 13 residues. The CDR3: CASSLEFGGEQYF. In DNA, the CDR3 is TGTGCCAGCAGCTTAGAATTCGGCGGCGAGCAGTACTTC.

This clonotype was found many times. The chain employs TRBV28 and TRBJ2-2; D gene ambiguous. The germline CDR1 and CDR2 sequences are MDHEN and SYDVKM. The ends were cut back, 6 bases at V and 6 bases at J, with 17 bases in the middle. The CDR3 has 15 residues. CDR3 nucleotides: TGTGCCAGCAGCCTCCGGACGGTGTTGTCCGGGGAGCTGTTTTTT. It codes for CASSLRTVLSGELFF. The full variable domain, with the rest looked up from reference TRBV28 and TRBJ2-2, is DVKVTQSSRYLVKRTGEKVFLECVQDMDHENMFWYRQDPGLGLRLIYFSYDVKMKEKGDIPEGYSVSREKKERFSLILESASTNQTSMYLCASSLRTVLSGELFFGEGSRLTVL.